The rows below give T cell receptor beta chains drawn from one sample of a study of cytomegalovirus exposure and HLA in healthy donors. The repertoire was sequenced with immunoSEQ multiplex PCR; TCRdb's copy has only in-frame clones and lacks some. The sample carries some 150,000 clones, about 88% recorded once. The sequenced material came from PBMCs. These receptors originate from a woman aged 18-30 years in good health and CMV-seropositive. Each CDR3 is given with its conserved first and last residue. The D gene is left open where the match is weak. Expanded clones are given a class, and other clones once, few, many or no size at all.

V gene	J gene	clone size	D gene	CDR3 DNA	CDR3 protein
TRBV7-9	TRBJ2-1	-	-	TGTGCCAGCAGCCGTAGCGGAAATGAGCAGTTCTTC	CASSRSGNEQFF
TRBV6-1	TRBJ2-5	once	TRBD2	TGTGCCAGCAAATTTAGCGGGGGGATACAAGAGACCCAGTACTTC	CASKFSGGIQETQYF
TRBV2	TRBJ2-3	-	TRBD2	TGTGCCACCCTACTCGGGACTAGCGGGGGGCGTAGCACAGATACGCAGTATTTT	CATLLGTSGGRSTDTQYF
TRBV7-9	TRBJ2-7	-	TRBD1	TGTGCCAGCAGCCATCGGGACAGGGTCCCCTACGAGCAGTACTTC	CASSHRDRVPYEQYF
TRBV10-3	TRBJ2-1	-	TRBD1	TGTGCCATCGGGACAGGGGATGAGCAGTTCTTC	CAIGTGDEQFF
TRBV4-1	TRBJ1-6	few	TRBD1	TGCGCCAGCAGCCATCAACAGGGGGCCCTTGGATCACCCCTCCACTTT	CASSHQQGALGSPLHF
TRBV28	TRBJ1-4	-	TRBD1	TGTGCCAGCAGTCTCGCAGGGGGCGGTGGTAATGAAAAACTGTTTTTT	CASSLAGGGGNEKLFF
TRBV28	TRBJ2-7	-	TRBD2	TGTGCCAGCACGCCCGGGGGGTTGAGCTCCTACGAGCAGTACTTC	CASTPGGLSSYEQYF
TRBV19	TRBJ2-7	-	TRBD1	TGTGCCAGTAGTACCCCGGGACAGCGCCTCTACGAGCAGTACTTC	CASSTPGQRLYEQYF
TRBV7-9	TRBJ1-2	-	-	TGTGCCAGCAGCTTACTCCAGGGAACGGGCTACACCTTC	CASSLLQGTGYTF
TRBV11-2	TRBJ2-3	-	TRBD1	TGTGCCAGCAGCTTAGAAGGGGACAGGGGTGCTGATACGCAGTATTTT	CASSLEGDRGADTQYF
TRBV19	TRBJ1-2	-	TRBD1	TGTGCCAGCGGGACAGGGCGATATGGCTACACCTTC	CASGTGRYGYTF
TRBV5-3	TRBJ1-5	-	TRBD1	TGTGCCAGAAGCAACTCTAGGGACAGGGACACTTATAGCAATCAGCCCCAGCATTTT	CARSNSRDRDTYSNQPQHF
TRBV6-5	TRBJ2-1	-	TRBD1	TGTGCCAGCAGTTGGGGGACAGGACCGGGCAATGAGCAGTTCTTC	CASSWGTGPGNEQFF